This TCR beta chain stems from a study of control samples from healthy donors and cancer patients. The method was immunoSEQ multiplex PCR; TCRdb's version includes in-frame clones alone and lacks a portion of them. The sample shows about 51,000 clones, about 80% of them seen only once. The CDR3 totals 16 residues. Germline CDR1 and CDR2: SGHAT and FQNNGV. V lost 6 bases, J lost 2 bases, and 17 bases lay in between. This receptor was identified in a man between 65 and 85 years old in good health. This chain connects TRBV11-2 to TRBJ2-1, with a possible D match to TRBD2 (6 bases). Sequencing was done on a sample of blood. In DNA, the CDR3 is TGTGCCAGCAGAGCGGGTGCACGGCTACCCTACAATGAGCAGTTCTTC. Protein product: CASRAGARLPYNEQFF.